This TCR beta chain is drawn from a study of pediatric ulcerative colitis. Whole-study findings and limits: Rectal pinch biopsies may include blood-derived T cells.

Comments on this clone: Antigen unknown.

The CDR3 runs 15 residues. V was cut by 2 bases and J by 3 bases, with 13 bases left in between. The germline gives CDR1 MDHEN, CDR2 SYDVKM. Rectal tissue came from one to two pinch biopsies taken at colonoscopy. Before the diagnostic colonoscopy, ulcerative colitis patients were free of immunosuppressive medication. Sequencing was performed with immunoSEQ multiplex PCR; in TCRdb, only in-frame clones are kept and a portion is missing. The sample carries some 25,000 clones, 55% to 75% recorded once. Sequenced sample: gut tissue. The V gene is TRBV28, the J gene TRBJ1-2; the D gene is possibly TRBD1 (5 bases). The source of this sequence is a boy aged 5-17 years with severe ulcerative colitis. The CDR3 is CASSLGQGGHYGYTF. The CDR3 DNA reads TGTGCCAGCAGTTTAGGCCAGGGCGGGCACTATGGCTACACCTTC.